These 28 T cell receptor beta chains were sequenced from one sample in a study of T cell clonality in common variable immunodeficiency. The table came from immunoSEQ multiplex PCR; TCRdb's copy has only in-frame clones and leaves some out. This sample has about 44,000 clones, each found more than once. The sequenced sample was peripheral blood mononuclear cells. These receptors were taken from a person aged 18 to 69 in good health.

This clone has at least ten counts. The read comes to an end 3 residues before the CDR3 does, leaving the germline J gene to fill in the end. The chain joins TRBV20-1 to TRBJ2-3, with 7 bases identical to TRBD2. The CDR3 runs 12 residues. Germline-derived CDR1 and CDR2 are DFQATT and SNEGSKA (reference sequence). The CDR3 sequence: CTSGGSLDTQYF. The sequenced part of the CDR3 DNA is TGCACCTCGGGCGGGAGCCTAGATACG.

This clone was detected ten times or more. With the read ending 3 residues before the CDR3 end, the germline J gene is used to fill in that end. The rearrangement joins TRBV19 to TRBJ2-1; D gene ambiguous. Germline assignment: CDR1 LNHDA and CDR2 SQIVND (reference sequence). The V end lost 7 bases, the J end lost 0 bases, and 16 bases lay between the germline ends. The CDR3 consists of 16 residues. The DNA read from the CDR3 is TGTGCCAGTACCTCGGCCCGAGCGTACTCCTACAATGAG. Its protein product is CASTSARAYSYNE. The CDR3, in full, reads CASTSARAYSYNEQFF. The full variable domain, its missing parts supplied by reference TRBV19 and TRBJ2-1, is DGGITQSPKYLFRKEGQNVTLSCEQNLNHDAMYWYRQDPGQGLRLIYYSQIVNDFQKGDIAEGYSVSREKKESFPLTVTSAQKNPTAFYLCASTSARAYSYNEQFFGPGTRLTVL.

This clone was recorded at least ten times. This CDR3 reads CASSQTSGGKPDTQYF. CDR3 DNA, as far as it was read: TGTGCCAGCAGCCAGACTAGCGGCGGGAAACCAGATACG. This chain links TRBV4-2 with TRBJ2-3; TRBD2 agrees at 9 bases. Read data end 3 residues before the CDR3 end; the end is taken from the germline J gene. Germline V gene sequence: CDR1 LGHNA, CDR2 YNFKEQ. The CDR3 is made up of 16 amino acids. V shed 3 bases and J 4 bases; nucleotides not matched to a gene: 8.

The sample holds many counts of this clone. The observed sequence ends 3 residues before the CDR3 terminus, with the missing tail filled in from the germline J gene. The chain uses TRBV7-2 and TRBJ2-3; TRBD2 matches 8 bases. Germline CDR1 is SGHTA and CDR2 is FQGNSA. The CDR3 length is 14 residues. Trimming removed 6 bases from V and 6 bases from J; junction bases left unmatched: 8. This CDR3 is CASRTGTSSDTQYF. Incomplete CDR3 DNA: TGTGCCAGCAGAACCGGGACTAGTTCCGATACG.

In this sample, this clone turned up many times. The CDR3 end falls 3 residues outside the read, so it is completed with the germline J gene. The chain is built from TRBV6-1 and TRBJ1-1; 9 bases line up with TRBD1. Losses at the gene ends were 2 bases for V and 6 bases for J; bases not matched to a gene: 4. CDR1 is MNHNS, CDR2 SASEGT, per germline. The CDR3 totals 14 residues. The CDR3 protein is CASSEWDRVAEAFF. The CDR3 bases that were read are TGTGCCAGCAGTGAATGGGACAGGGTGGCTGAA.

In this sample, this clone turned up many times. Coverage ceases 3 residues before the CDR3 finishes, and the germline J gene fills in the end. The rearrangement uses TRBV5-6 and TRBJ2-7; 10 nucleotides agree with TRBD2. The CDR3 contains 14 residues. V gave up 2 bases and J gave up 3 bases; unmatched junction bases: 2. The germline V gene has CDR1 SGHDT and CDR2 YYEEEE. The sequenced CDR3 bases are TGTGCCAGCAGCTTCGGGACTAGCGTCTACGAG. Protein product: CASSFGTSVYE. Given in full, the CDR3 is CASSFGTSVYEQYF.

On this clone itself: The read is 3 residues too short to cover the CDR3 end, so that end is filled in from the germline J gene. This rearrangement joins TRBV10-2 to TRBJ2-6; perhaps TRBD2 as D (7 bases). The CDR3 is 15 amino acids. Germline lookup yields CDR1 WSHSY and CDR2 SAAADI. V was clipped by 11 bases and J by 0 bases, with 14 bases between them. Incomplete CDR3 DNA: TGCGCCGCCAGAGGGGGGGGCTCTGGGGCCAACGTC. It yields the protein CAARGGGSGANV. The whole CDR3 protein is CAARGGGSGANVLTF.

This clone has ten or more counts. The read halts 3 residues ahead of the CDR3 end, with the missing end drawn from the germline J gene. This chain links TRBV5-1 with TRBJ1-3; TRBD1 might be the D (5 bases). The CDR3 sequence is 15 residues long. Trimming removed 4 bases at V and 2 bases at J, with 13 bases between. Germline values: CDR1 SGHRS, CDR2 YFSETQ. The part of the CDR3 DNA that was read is TGCGCCAGCAGCCCCGCAGGGATAACTGGAAACACC. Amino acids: CASSPAGITGNT. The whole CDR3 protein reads CASSPAGITGNTIYF.

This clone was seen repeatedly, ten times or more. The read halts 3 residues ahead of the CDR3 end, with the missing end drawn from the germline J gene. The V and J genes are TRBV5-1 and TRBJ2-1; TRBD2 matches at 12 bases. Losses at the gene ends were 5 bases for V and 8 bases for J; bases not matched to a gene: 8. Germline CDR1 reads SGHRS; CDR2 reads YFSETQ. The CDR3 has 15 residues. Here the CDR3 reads CASRLTSGSRDEQFF. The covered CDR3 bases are TGCGCCAGCAGGCTGACTAGCGGGAGTAGGGATGAG. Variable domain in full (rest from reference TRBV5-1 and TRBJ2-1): KAGVTQTPRYLIKTRGQQVTLSCSPISGHRSVSWYQQTPGQGLQFLFEYFSETQRNKGNFPGRFSGRQFSNSRSEMNVSTLELGDSALYLCASRLTSGSRDEQFFGPGTRLTVL.

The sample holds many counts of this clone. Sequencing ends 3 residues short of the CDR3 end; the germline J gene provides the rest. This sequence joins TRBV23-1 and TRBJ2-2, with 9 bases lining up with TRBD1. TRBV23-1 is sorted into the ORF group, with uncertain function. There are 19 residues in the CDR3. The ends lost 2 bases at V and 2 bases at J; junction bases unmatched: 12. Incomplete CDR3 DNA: TGCGCCAGCAGTCAACCATATCCCGGGACAGGGCGTAACACCGGGGAG. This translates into CASSQPYPGTGRNTGE. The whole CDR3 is CASSQPYPGTGRNTGELFF.

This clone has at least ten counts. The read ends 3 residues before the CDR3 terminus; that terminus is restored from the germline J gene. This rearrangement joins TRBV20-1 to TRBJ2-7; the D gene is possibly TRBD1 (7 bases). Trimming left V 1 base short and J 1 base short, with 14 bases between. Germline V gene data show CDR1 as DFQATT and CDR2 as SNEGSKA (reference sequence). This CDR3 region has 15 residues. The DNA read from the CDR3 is TGCAGTGCTAGAGCTCAGGGGGGTAGGTCCTACGAG. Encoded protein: CSARAQGGRSYE. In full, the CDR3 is CSARAQGGRSYEQYF.

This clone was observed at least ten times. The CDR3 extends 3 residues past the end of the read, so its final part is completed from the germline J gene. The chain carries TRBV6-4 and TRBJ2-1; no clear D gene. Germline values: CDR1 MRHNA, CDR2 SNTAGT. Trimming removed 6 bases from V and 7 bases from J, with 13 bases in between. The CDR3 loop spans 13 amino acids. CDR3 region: CASRADLWNEQFF. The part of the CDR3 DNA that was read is TGTGCCAGCAGGGCAGACTTGTGGAATGAG.

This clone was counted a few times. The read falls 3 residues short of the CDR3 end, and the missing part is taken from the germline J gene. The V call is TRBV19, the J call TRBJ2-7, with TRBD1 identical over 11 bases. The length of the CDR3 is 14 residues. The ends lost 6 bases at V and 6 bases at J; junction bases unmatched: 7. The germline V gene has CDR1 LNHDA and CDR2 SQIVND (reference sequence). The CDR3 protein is CASRDGQGASEQYF. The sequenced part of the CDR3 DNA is TGTGCCAGTAGGGACGGACAGGGGGCGAGCGAG.

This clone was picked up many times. This chain's CDR3 is CASSLGGGRWNTEAFF. Partial CDR3 DNA: TGTGCCAGCAGCCTGGGGGGCGGAAGGTGGAACACTGAA. The V call is TRBV5-4, the J call TRBJ1-1, with D perhaps matching TRBD1 (6 bases). Sequencing ends 3 residues short of the CDR3 end; the germline J gene provides the rest. Trimming took off 4 bases at V and 1 base at J, with 17 bases between the two ends. This CDR3 has 16 residues. Germline CDR1 is SGHNT and CDR2 is YYREEE (reference sequence).

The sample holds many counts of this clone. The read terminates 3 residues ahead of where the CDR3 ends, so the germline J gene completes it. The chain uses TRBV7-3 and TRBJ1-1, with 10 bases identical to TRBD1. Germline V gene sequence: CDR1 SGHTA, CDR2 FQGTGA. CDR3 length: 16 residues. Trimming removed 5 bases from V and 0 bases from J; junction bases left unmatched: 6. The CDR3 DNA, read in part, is TGTGCCAGCAGCCCCGGGACAGGGGCGATGAACACTGAA. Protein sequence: CASSPGTGAMNTE. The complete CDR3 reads CASSPGTGAMNTEAFF.

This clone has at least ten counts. The CDR3 loop is CASSIFGRRQDWVAKNIQYF. The sequenced CDR3 bases are TGTGCCAGTAGTATATTCGGGAGACGACAGGATTGGGTAGCCAAAAACATT. The rearrangement links TRBV19 to TRBJ2-4, with D possibly called TRBD1 or TRBD2 (6 bases each). The observed sequence ends 3 residues before the CDR3 terminus, with the missing tail filled in from the germline J gene. There are 20 residues in the CDR3. V lost 2 bases to trimming and J lost 0 bases, with 23 bases between them. CDR1 is LNHDA, CDR2 SQIVND, per germline (reference sequence).

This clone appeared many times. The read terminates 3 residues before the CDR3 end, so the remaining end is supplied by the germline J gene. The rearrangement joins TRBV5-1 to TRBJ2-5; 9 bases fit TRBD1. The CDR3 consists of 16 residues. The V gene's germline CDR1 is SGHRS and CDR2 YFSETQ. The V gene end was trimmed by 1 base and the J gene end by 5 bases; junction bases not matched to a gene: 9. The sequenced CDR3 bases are TGCGCCAGCAGCTTGTGGGGGACAGGGTTTCGGGAGACC. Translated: CASSLWGTGFRET. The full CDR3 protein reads CASSLWGTGFRETQYF.

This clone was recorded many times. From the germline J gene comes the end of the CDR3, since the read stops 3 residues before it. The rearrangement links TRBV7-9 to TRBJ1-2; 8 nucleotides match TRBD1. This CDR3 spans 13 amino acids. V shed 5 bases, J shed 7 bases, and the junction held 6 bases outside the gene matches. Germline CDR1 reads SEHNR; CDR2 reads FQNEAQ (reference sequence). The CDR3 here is CASSLRTGSGYTF. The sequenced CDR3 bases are TGTGCCAGCAGCCTGAGGACAGGGAGTGGC. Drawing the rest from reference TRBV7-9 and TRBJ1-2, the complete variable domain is DTGVSQNPRHKITKRGQNVTFRCDPISEHNRLYWYRQTLGQGPEFLTYFQNEAQLEKSRLLSDRFSAERPKGSFSTLEIQRTEQGDSAMYLCASSLRTGSGYTFGSGTRLTVV.

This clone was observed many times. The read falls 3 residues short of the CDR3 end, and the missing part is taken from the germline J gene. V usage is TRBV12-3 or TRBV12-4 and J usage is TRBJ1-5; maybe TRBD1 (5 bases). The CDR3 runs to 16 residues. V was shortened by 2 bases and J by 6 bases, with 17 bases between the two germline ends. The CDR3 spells CASSLLGRVGGQPQHF. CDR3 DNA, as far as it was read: TGTGCCAGCAGTTTACTGGGAAGGGTGGGGGGTCAGCCC.

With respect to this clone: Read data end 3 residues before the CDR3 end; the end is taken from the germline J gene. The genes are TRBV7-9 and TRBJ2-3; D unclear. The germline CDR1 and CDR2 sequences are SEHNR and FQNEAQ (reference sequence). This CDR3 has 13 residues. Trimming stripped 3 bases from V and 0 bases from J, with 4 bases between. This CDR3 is CASSFPSTDTQYF. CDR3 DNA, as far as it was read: TGTGCCAGCAGCTTTCCTAGCACAGATACG.

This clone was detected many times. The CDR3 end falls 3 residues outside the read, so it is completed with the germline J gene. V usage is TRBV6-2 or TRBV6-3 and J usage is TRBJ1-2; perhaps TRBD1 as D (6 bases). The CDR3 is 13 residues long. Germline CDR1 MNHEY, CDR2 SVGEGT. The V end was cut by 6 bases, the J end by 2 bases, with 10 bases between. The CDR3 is CASRPTGNYGYTF. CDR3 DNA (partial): TGTGCCAGCAGGCCCACAGGGAACTATGGC.

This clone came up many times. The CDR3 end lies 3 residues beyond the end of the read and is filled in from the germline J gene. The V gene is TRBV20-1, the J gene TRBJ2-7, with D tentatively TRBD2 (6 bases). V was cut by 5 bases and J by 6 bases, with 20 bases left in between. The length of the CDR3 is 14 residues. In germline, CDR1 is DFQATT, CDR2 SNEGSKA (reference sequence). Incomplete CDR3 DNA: TGCAGTGCTGACCCCTTGGGGGGAGACAGCGAG. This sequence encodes CSADPLGGDSE. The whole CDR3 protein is CSADPLGGDSEQYF.

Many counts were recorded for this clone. The DNA read from the CDR3 is TGTGCCAGCTCACCGTCGCGGGGTCTATTAGATGGC. Translation: CASSPSRGLLDG. The full CDR3 protein reads CASSPSRGLLDGYTF. The chain combines TRBV18 with TRBJ1-2; D is ambiguous. The CDR3 end is not reached by the read, which stops 3 residues before it; the germline J gene fills it in. Trimming pared 3 bases from V and 6 bases from J, leaving 17 bases between. CDR1 and CDR2 (germline): KGHSH, LQKENI. CDR3 length: 15 residues.

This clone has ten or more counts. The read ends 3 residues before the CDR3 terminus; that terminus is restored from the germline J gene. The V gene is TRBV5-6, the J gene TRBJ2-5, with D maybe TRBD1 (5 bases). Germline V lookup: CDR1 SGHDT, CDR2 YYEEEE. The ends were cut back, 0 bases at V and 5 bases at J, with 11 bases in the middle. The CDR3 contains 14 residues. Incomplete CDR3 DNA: TGTGCCAGCAGCTTGGGGGCAGGGTCGGAGACC. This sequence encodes CASSLGAGSET. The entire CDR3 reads CASSLGAGSETQYF.

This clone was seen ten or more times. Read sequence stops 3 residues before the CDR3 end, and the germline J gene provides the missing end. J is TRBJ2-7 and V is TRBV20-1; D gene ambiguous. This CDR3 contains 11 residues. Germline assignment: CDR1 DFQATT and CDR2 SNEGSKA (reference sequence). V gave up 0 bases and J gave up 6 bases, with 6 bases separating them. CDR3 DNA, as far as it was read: TGCAGTGCTAGAGATCAAGGCGAG. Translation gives CSARDQGE. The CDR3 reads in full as CSARDQGEQYF.

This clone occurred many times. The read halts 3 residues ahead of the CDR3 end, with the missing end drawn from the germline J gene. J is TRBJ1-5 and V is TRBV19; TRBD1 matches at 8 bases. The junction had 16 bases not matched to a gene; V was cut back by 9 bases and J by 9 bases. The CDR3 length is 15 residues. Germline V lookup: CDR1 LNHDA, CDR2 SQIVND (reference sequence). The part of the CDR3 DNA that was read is TGTGCCAGCACGGGGCAGGGGGCAACGGAGGGGCCC. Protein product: CASTGQGATEGP. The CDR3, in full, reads CASTGQGATEGPQHF.

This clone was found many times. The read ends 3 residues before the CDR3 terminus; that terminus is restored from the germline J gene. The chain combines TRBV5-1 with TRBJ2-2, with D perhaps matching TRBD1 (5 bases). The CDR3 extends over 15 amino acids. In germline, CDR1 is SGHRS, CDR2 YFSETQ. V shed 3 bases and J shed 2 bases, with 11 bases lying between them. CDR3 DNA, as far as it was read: TGCGCCAGCAGCTCCTTGGGGCCTAACACCGGGGAG. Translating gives CASSSLGPNTGE. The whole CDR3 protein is CASSSLGPNTGELFF.

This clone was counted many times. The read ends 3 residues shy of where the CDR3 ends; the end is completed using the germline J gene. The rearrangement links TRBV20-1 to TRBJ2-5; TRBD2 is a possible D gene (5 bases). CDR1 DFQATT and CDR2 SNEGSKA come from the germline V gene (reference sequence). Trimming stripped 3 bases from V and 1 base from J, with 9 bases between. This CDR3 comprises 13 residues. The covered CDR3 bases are TGCAGTGCTAGTCGCGGACTCCAAGAGACC. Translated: CSASRGLQET. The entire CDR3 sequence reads CSASRGLQETQYF.